This T cell receptor beta chain was captured by sequencing in a study of blood T cell repertoires in COVID-19. Whole-study context: Specimens from acute and convalescent COVID-19 originated in the United States, Italy and Spain. Sample material is recorded as cDNA or gDNA derived from T cells, B-cell-depleted T cells, or PBMCs.

Per the original data handling: Scientists estimated how many nucleated cells there were by amplifying reference gene primers. The assay was immunoSEQ multiplex PCR, and TCRdb's table has in-frame clones only and misses some. That table supplies the V and J calls and clone size; D and trimming were determined from the DNA. The sample consists of around 370,000 clones, 90% of them appearing once. The germline V gene has CDR1 MNHEY and CDR2 SMNVEV (reference sequence). The CDR3 covers 18 residues. Unmatched junction bases numbered 11, after V lost 5 bases and J lost 2 bases. The chain carries TRBV27 and TRBJ2-5, with TRBD2 matching 13 bases. This TCR was sampled from a man aged 18 to 30 with active or convalescent COVID-19. The sample taken for sequencing was peripheral blood. CDR3 sequence (DNA): TGTGCCAGCAGTCCCCGATCTGGGACTAGCGGGGAGCAAGAGACCCAGTACTTC. Residues: CASSPRSGTSGEQETQYF.